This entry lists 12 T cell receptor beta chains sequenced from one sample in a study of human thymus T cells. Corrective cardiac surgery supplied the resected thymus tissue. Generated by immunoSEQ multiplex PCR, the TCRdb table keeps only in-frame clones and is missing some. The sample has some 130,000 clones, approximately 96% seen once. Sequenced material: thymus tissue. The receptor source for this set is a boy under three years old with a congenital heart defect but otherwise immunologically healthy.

In nucleotides, the CDR3 is TGTGCCAGCAGCCCGGGGACGGTTATAGTCTATGGCTACACCTTC. This translates into CASSPGTVIVYGYTF. The chain couples TRBV7-2 to TRBJ1-2, with a tentative D call TRBD1 (5 bases). V lost 5 bases and J lost 4, with 17 bases in between. The CDR3 contains 15 residues. Germline lookup yields CDR1 SGHTA and CDR2 FQGNSA.

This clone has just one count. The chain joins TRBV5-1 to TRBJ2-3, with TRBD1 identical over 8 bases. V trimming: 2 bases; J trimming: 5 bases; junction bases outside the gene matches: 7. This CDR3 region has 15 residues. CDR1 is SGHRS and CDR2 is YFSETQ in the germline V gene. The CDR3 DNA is TGCGCCAGCAGCTTTCTAGGACAGGGTGGAGATACGCAGTATTTT. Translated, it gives CASSFLGQGGDTQYF.

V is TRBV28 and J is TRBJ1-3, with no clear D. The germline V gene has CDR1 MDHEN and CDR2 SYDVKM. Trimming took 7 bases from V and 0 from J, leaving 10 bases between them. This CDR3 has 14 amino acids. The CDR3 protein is CASTDGYSGNTIYF. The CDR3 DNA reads TGTGCCAGCACCGACGGTTACTCTGGAAACACCATATATTTT.

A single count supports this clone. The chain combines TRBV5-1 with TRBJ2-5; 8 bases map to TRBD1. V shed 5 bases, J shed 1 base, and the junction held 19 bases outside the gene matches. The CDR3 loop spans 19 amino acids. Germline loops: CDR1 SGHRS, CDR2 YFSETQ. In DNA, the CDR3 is TGCGCCAGCAGGGGGGACCTTAGGACAGGGAAGGGCCCCCAAGAGACCCAGTACTTC. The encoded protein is CASRGDLRTGKGPQETQYF.

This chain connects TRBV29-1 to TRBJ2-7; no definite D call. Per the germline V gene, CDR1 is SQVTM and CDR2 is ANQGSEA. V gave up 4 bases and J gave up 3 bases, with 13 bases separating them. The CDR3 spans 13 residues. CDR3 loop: CSVVKNRDYEQYF. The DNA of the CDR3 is TGCAGCGTTGTAAAGAACAGAGACTACGAGCAGTACTTC.

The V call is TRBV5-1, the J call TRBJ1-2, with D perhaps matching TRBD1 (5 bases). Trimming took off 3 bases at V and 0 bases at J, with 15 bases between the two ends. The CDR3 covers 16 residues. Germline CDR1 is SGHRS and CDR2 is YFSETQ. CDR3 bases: TGCGCCAGCAGCTGGGGGGGACTCCAAACTAACTATGGCTACACCTTC. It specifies CASSWGGLQTNYGYTF. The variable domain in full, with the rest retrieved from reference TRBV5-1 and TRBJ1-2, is KAGVTQTPRYLIKTRGQQVTLSCSPISGHRSVSWYQQTPGQGLQFLFEYFSETQRNKGNFPGRFSGRQFSNSRSEMNVSTLELGDSALYLCASSWGGLQTNYGYTFGSGTRLTVV.

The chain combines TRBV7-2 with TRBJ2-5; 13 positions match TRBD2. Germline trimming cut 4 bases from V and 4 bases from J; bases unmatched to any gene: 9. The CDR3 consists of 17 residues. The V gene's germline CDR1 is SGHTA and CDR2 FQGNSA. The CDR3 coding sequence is TGTGCCAGCAGCTCGCCTCCCGGACTAGCGGGGGTAGAGACCCAGTACTTC. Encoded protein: CASSSPPGLAGVETQYF. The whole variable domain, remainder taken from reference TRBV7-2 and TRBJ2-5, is GAGVSQSPSNKVTEKGKDVELRCDPISGHTALYWYRQSLGQGLEFLIYFQGNSAPDKSGLPSDRFSAERTGGSVSTLTIQRTQQEDSAVYLCASSSPPGLAGVETQYFGPGTRLLVL.

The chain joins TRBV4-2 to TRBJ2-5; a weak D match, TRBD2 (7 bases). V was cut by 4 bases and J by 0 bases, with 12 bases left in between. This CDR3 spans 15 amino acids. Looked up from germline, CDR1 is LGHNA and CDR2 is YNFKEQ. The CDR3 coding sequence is TGTGCCAGCAGCCCAGGGGAGGGCTACCAAGAGACCCAGTACTTC. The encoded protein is CASSPGEGYQETQYF.

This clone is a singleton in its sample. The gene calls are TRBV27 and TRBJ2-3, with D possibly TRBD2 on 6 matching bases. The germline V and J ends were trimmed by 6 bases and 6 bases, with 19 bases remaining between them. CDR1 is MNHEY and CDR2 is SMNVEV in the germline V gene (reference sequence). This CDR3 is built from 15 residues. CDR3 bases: TGTGCCAGCAGCCCTAGGACTATCCCTCGGGATACGCAGTATTTT. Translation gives CASSPRTIPRDTQYF.

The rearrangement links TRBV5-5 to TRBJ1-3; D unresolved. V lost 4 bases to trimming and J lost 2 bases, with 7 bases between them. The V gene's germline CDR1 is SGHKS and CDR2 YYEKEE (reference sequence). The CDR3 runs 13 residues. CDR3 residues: CASSLDTGNTIYF. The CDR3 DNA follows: TGTGCCAGCAGCCTCGACACTGGAAACACCATATATTTT.

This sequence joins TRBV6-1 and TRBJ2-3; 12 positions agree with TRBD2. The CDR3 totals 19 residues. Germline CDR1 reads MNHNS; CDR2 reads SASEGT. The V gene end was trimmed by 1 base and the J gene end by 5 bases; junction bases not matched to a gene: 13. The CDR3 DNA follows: TGTGCCAGCAGTGAAGTGGTGACTAGCGGGGGCCCCGGCCGAGATACGCAGTATTTT. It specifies CASSEVVTSGGPGRDTQYF.

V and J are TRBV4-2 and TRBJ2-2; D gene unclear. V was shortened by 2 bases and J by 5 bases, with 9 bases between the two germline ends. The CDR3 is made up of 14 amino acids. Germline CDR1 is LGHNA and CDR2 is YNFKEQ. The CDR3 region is CASSQSLGTGELFF. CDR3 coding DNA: TGTGCCAGCAGCCAATCCCTAGGTACCGGGGAGCTGTTTTTT.